This T cell receptor (beta chain) was recorded in a study of T cells in Graves' hyperthyroidism and ophthalmopathy. About the research overall: Peripheral blood was drawn at first diagnosis, prior to all treatment.

TCR beta CDR3 regions were amplified from RNA transcripts. First-round RT-PCR with HTBI primers amplified the TCR CDR3 region. Each CDR3 protein is one row after TCRdb ran MiXCR on the multiplex PCR reads. The sample records about 600,000 distinct CDR3 sequences, roughly 15% being singletons. Germline V CDR1 and CDR2: MGHRA, YSYEKL. This CDR3 is 14 amino acids long. V was trimmed by 4 bases and J by 3 bases, leaving 13 bases between them. Diagnosis rested on symptoms, serum thyroxine and TRAb, thyroid ultrasound, and orbital computed tomography. With regard to this clonotype: The antigen is not known.

Study findings and constraints: Ophthalmopathy was distinguished from stable hyperthyroidism by 13 V-J signatures.

The sample taken for sequencing was blood. The source of this sequence is a woman aged 35 to 49 with Graves' ophthalmopathy. V usage is TRBV4-1 and J usage is TRBJ2-7; D is possibly TRBD1 (5 bases). CDR3 sequence (DNA): TGCGCCAGCAGCCGAGACAGAGACTTCTACGAGCAGTACTTC. Amino acid sequence: CASSRDRDFYEQYF.